The rows below give T cell receptor beta chains drawn from one sample of a study of Graves' ophthalmopathy and Graves' hyperthyroidism. TCRdb called the multiplex PCR reads again in MiXCR, with one record for every CDR3 protein. This table has approximately 160,000 distinct CDR3 sequences, around 40% appearing once. The sequenced material came from peripheral blood. The source of these receptors is a man aged 25-40 years with Graves' ophthalmopathy. Each CDR3 is given with its conserved first and last residue.

V gene: TRBV6-5
J gene: TRBJ1-3
CDR3 length: 13
CDR3 protein: CASRTGPGNTIYF

V gene: TRBV12-3/TRBV12-4
J gene: TRBJ2-1
CDR3 length: 12
CDR3 protein: CASRGTGNEQFF

V gene: TRBV6-2/TRBV6-3
J gene: TRBJ2-2
CDR3 length: 13
CDR3 protein: CASSSTTTGELFF

V gene: TRBV20-1
J gene: TRBJ2-4
CDR3 length: 14
CDR3 protein: CSAKAGFPKNIQYF

V gene: TRBV12-3/TRBV12-4
J gene: TRBJ1-2
CDR3 length: 13
CDR3 protein: CASSLGAAGGYTF

V gene: TRBV12-3/TRBV12-4
J gene: TRBJ1-3
CDR3 length: 15
CDR3 protein: CASSLQGAKGNTIYF

V gene: TRBV6-2/TRBV6-3
J gene: TRBJ2-7
CDR3 length: 16
CDR3 protein: CASSYSTQHSSYEQYF

V gene: TRBV12-3/TRBV12-4
J gene: TRBJ2-5
CDR3 length: 14
CDR3 protein: CASTFGTDQETQYF

V gene: TRBV6-2/TRBV6-3
J gene: TRBJ2-7
CDR3 length: 19
CDR3 protein: CASNPTVTFQQGPTYEQYF

V gene: TRBV12-3/TRBV12-4
J gene: TRBJ1-2
CDR3 length: 15
CDR3 protein: CASSFDLDRGQGYTF

V gene: TRBV30
J gene: TRBJ1-2
CDR3 length: 13
CDR3 protein: CAWRGVSFYGYTF

V gene: TRBV15
J gene: TRBJ1-2
CDR3 length: 12
CDR3 protein: CATSRDLRGYTF

V gene: TRBV20-1
J gene: TRBJ2-4
CDR3 length: 16
CDR3 protein: CSARPQPYRGKNIQYF

V gene: TRBV4-1
J gene: TRBJ2-7
CDR3 length: 16
CDR3 protein: CASSSTLAGGPGEQYF

V gene: TRBV20-1
J gene: TRBJ2-5
CDR3 length: 15
CDR3 protein: CSAPRVAGVGETQYF

V gene: TRBV6-1
J gene: TRBJ1-1
CDR3 length: 15
CDR3 protein: CASSATGVADTEAFF

V gene: TRBV11-2
J gene: TRBJ1-1
CDR3 length: 16
CDR3 protein: CASSLEASSMNTEAFF

V gene: TRBV20-1
J gene: TRBJ2-5
CDR3 length: 14
CDR3 protein: CSARGRDYQETQYF

V gene: TRBV24-1
J gene: TRBJ2-2
CDR3 length: 16
CDR3 protein: CATSDRDRVNTGELFF

V gene: TRBV6-1
J gene: TRBJ1-2
CDR3 length: 14
CDR3 protein: CASSEGRATYGYTF

V gene: TRBV28
J gene: TRBJ1-2
CDR3 length: 13
CDR3 protein: CASSLQPLYGYTF

V gene: TRBV10-1
J gene: TRBJ2-5
CDR3 length: 14
CDR3 protein: CASSDPGEQETQYF

V gene: TRBV24-1
J gene: TRBJ1-2
CDR3 length: 12
CDR3 protein: CATSETIGGYTF

V gene: TRBV18
J gene: TRBJ1-5
CDR3 length: 17
CDR3 protein: CASSPLGTMGSNQPQHF

V gene: TRBV6-5
J gene: TRBJ2-3
CDR3 length: 15
CDR3 protein: CASSYSSRQGDTQYF

V gene: TRBV15
J gene: TRBJ1-2
CDR3 length: 16
CDR3 protein: CATEPGTGAIAEGYTF

V gene: TRBV7-2
J gene: TRBJ2-5
CDR3 length: 14
CDR3 protein: CASSSLAGVETQYF

V gene: TRBV7-2
J gene: TRBJ1-5
CDR3 length: 14
CDR3 protein: CASSSDPGLQPQHF

V gene: TRBV5-1
J gene: TRBJ1-1
CDR3 length: 14
CDR3 protein: CASSSLDSGAEAFF

V gene: TRBV13
J gene: TRBJ2-3
CDR3 length: 14
CDR3 protein: CASSSLASTDTQYF

V gene: TRBV20-1
J gene: TRBJ1-5
CDR3 length: 14
CDR3 protein: CSARDNSQSQPQHF

V gene: TRBV6-1
J gene: TRBJ1-1
CDR3 length: 14
CDR3 protein: CAINSGHENTEAFF

V gene: TRBV2
J gene: TRBJ2-7
CDR3 length: 13
CDR3 protein: CASSQDHGAEQYF

V gene: TRBV12-3/TRBV12-4
J gene: TRBJ1-2
CDR3 length: 11
CDR3 protein: CASSLGPGYTF

V gene: TRBV7-8
J gene: TRBJ2-5
CDR3 length: 15
CDR3 protein: CASSTPGLAGETQYF

V gene: TRBV6-2/TRBV6-3
J gene: TRBJ2-2
CDR3 length: 11
CDR3 protein: CASTNTGELFF

V gene: TRBV7-8
J gene: TRBJ2-4
CDR3 length: 14
CDR3 protein: CASSPGQERNIQYF